This T cell receptor (beta chain) was profiled in a study of CD8+CD57+ T cells in acquired aplastic anemia. Study details: CD4+ and CD8+ cells, once sorted, gave DNA averaging around 3.2 ug. General study findings and limits: Patients shared some 29 CD8+ CDR3 sequences with controls.

In the case of this clonotype: Its antigen is currently unknown.

The CDR3 length is 16 residues. The germline V gene has CDR1 SEHNR and CDR2 FQNEAQ (reference sequence). J was trimmed by 4 bases and V by 4 bases; bases with no gene match: 8. It was patients with CD8+CD57+ cell expansion by flow cytometry who were chosen for sequencing. Investigators profiled TCR beta VDJ and CDR3 from genomic DNA template. Each CDR3 protein is one row after TCRdb ran MiXCR on the reads. This table has some 150,000 distinct CDR3 sequences, 70% to 75% appearing once. The chain couples TRBV7-9 to TRBJ2-5, with TRBD2 matching over 11 bases. This TCR was sampled from a human donor with aplastic anemia. Sequenced: sorted CD4+, CD8+, or CD8+CD57+ T cells (not recorded which) from PBMCs. In nucleotides, the CDR3 is TGTGCCAGCAGCTCGAGACTAGCGGGAAGAGCAGAGACCCAGTACTTC. Translated, it gives CASSSRLAGRAETQYF. The whole variable domain, remainder taken from reference TRBV7-9 and TRBJ2-5, is DTGVSQNPRHKITKRGQNVTFRCDPISEHNRLYWYRQTLGQGPEFLTYFQNEAQLEKSRLLSDRFSAERPKGSFSTLEIQRTEQGDSAMYLCASSSRLAGRAETQYFGPGTRLLVL.